This T cell receptor beta chain originates from a study of lymphopenia after photon versus proton radiotherapy. Turning to this clone: Its antigen is undetermined.

Some clones are missing from TCRdb's copy, which holds only in-frame ones; the method was immunoSEQ multiplex PCR. The table includes around 62,000 clones, 84% detected once. Regarding the study as a whole: After the lymphocyte nadir, photon-treated repertoires showed oligoclonal expansion, especially of CD8+ Temra cells. Under photons, naive T cells and diversity fell while effector/memory populations rose. Larger post-nadir TCR diversity loss correlated inversely with survival in deceased patients.

V was cut by 6 bases and J by 0 bases, with 11 bases left in between. This CDR3 spans 15 amino acids. Germline CDR1 reads SGHAT; CDR2 reads FQNNGV. The receptor comes from a man aged 60 to 75 with pancreatic cancer. The chain joins TRBV11-2 to TRBJ1-4; D not certain. The source material was peripheral blood, sampled from a patient treated with proton-based radiotherapy. The CDR3 DNA sequence: TGTGCCAGCAGGCGAGGCCCAGCAACTAATGAAAAACTGTTTTTT. Translated, it gives CASRRGPATNEKLFF.